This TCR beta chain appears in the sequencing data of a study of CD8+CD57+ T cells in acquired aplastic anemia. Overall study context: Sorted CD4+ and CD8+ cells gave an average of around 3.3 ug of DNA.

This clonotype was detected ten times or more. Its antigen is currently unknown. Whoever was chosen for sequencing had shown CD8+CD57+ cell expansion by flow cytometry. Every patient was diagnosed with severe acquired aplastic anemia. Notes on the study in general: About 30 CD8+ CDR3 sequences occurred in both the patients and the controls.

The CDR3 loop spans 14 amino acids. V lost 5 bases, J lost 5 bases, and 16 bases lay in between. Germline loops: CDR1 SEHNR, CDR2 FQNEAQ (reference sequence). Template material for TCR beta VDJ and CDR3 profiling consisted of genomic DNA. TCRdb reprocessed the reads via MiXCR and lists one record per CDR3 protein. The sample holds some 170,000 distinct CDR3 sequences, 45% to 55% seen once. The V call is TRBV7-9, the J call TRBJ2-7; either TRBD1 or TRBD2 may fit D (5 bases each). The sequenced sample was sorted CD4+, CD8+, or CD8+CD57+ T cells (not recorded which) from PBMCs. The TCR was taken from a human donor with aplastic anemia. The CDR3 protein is CASSPQVGTNEQYF. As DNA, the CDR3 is TGTGCCAGCAGCCCGCAGGTGGGGACCAACGAGCAGTACTTC. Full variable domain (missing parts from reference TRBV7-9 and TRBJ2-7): DTGVSQNPRHKITKRGQNVTFRCDPISEHNRLYWYRQTLGQGPEFLTYFQNEAQLEKSRLLSDRFSAERPKGSFSTLEIQRTEQGDSAMYLCASSPQVGTNEQYFGPGTRLTVT.